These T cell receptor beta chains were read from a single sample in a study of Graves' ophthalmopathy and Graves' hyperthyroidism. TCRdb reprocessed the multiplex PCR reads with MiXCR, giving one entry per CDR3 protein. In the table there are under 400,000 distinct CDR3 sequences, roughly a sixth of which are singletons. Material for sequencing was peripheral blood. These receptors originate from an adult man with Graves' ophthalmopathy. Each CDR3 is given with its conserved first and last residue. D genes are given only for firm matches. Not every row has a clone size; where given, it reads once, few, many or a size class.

CASSVGSGGNQPQHF | TGTGCCAGCAGCGTAGGTTCAGGGGGCAATCAGCCCCAGCATTTT | TRBJ1-5 | TRBV9 | NA | many
CASSLPETARNSPLHF | TGTGCCAGCAGCCTACCGGAGACAGCCCGTAATTCACCCCTCCACTTT | TRBJ1-6 | TRBV6-2/TRBV6-3 | NA | many
CASSLGDREETQYF | TGTGCCAGCAGCTTAGGGGACAGGGAGGAGACCCAGTACTTC | TRBJ2-5 | TRBV7-8 | TRBD1 | many
CASSSQGRTGELFF | TGTGCCAGCAGTTCGCAGGGCAGGACCGGGGAGCTGTTTTTT | TRBJ2-2 | TRBV28 | NA | many
CASSFSLALNEQYF | TGTGCCAGCAGCTTCAGCCTAGCTCTCAACGAGCAGTACTTC | TRBJ2-7 | TRBV11-1 | NA | many
CASSESGTGSGYTF | TGTGCCAGCAGTGAATCAGGGACAGGGTCTGGCTACACCTTC | TRBJ1-2 | TRBV6-1 | TRBD1 | many
CASSRRSSETQYF | TGCGCCAGCAGCCGCCGGAGTAGCGAGACCCAGTACTTC | TRBJ2-5 | TRBV4-1 | NA | many
CASSLNGNGFYEQYF | TGTGCCAGCAGCCTAAACGGGAACGGGTTTTACGAGCAGTACTTC | TRBJ2-7 | TRBV13 | NA | many
CASGSREGISEQYF | TGTGCCAGCGGGTCAAGGGAGGGGATCAGCGAGCAGTACTTC | TRBJ2-7 | TRBV27 | TRBD2 | many
CASTTDRVVDNSPLHF | TGTGCCAGCACCACAGACAGGGTGGTTGATAATTCACCCCTCCACTTT | TRBJ1-6 | TRBV6-4 | TRBD1 | many
CASSFGQYNSPLHF | TGTGCCAGCAGTTTTGGGCAGTATAATTCACCCCTCCACTTT | TRBJ1-6 | TRBV12-3/TRBV12-4 | NA | many
CASSYSSYGAEQYF | TGTGCCAGCAGTTACTCATCGTATGGAGCAGAGCAGTACTTC | TRBJ2-7 | TRBV6-5 | NA | NA
CASSFEGDEQYF | TGTGCCAGCAGCTTCGAGGGGGACGAGCAGTACTTC | TRBJ2-7 | TRBV7-9 | NA | NA
CSARRENTGELFF | TGCAGTGCTAGAAGGGAGAACACCGGGGAGCTGTTTTTT | TRBJ2-2 | TRBV20-1 | NA | many
CASSQNVWYGYTF | TGTGCCAGCAGCCAGAATGTGTGGTATGGCTACACCTTC | TRBJ1-2 | TRBV14 | NA | NA
CASRTGSNYGYTF | TGCGCCAGTAGGACAGGGTCTAACTATGGCTACACCTTC | TRBJ1-2 | TRBV5-1 | TRBD1 | many
CASSLGGIMIGGDYGYIF | TGTGCCAGCAGCTTAGGGGGGATCATGATAGGGGGTGACTATGGCTACATCTTC | TRBJ1-2 | TRBV11-2 | NA | few
CASSQETGRRETQYF | TGCGCCAGCAGCCAGGAGACAGGGCGGAGGGAGACCCAGTACTTC | TRBJ2-5 | TRBV4-3 | TRBD1 | NA
CASRAPGSTNTGELFF | TGTGCCAGCAGGGCCCCGGGGTCAACGAACACCGGGGAGCTGTTTTTT | TRBJ2-2 | TRBV2 | NA | many
CASSPGQGPNSPLHF | TGTGCCAGCTCACCCGGACAGGGCCCTAATTCACCCCTCCACTTT | TRBJ1-6 | TRBV6-1 | TRBD1 | many
CSASSGRRPSYEQYF | TGCAGTGCTAGTAGCGGGAGGAGACCTTCCTACGAGCAGTACTTC | TRBJ2-7 | TRBV20-1 | TRBD2 | many
CASSFSQVVLTF | TGTGCCAGCAGTTTTTCCCAGGTCGTCCTGACTTTC | TRBJ2-6 | TRBV12-3/TRBV12-4 | NA | NA
CSARVGRGTDNSSLHF | TGCAGTGCTAGAGTTGGCAGGGGAACCGATAATTCATCCCTCCACTTT | TRBJ1-6 | TRBV20-1 | NA | few
CASSDRFGGELFF | TGTGCCAGCAGTGACAGGTTCGGAGGGGAGCTGTTTTTT | TRBJ2-2 | TRBV12-3/TRBV12-4 | NA | many
CASSPRSLQGLQYF | TGTGCCAGCAGCCCTAGATCGTTACAGGGACTCCAGTACTTC | TRBJ2-7 | TRBV28 | NA | many
CASSLRRTSIQTQYF | TGTGCCAGCAGCTTGCGTAGGACTAGCATTCAGACCCAGTACTTC | TRBJ2-5 | TRBV11-1 | TRBD2 | many
CASRTTGTGINEQYF | TGTGCCAGCAGGACTACCGGGACAGGGATCAACGAGCAGTACTTC | TRBJ2-7 | TRBV6-2/TRBV6-3 | TRBD1 | many
CASLLERGLSNQPQHF | TGTGCCAGCCTTCTAGAGAGGGGACTGAGCAATCAGCCCCAGCATTTT | TRBJ1-5 | TRBV6-2/TRBV6-3 | NA | many
CAISEGMGQWYEQYF | TGTGCCATCAGTGAGGGTATGGGACAGTGGTACGAGCAGTACTTC | TRBJ2-7 | TRBV10-3 | TRBD1 | NA
CASSLGQAETQYF | TGTGCCAGCAGCTTAGGACAGGCCGAGACCCAGTACTTC | TRBJ2-5 | TRBV7-2 | NA | many
CASSLAGAGSYEQYF | TGTGCCAGCAGTTTGGCGGGGGCCGGCTCCTACGAGCAGTACTTC | TRBJ2-7 | TRBV12-3/TRBV12-4 | NA | many
CASSRRTLSYEQYF | TGTGCCAGCAGTCGGCGAACCCTCTCCTACGAGCAGTACTTC | TRBJ2-7 | TRBV6-5 | NA | many
CASSLQTGVGTYEQYF | TGTGCCAGCAGCCTACAGACAGGGGTGGGCACCTACGAGCAGTACTTC | TRBJ2-7 | TRBV7-8 | TRBD1 | many
CSVGLSAGTVQYF | TGCAGCGTTGGTTTATCAGCAGGGACGGTGCAGTACTTC | TRBJ2-7 | TRBV29-1 | NA | many
CATSDPDSPNVDGYTF | TGTGCCACCAGTGATCCGGACAGCCCGAACGTTGATGGCTACACCTTC | TRBJ1-2 | TRBV24-1 | NA | many
CASSLMGTERNEAFF | TGTGCCAGCAGCTTAATGGGGACAGAAAGGAATGAAGCTTTCTTT | TRBJ1-1 | TRBV12-3/TRBV12-4 | TRBD1 | once
CASSRGTLKNTEAFF | TGTGCCAGCAGCCGAGGGACACTGAAGAACACTGAAGCTTTCTTT | TRBJ1-1 | TRBV3-1 | NA | many
CSARGGVETQYF | TGCAGTGCGAGAGGGGGCGTAGAGACCCAGTACTTC | TRBJ2-5 | TRBV20-1 | TRBD1 | many
CASSPPSSPTWTQYF | TGTGCCAGCTCACCACCGTCCTCCCCAACGTGGACCCAGTACTTC | TRBJ2-5 | TRBV18 | NA | few
CASSAYSAWSNQPQHF | TGTGCCAGCAGCGCCTACAGCGCCTGGAGCAATCAGCCCCAGCATTTT | TRBJ1-5 | TRBV12-3/TRBV12-4 | NA | NA
CASSQARGLSYEQYF | TGTGCCAGTAGCCAAGCGCGGGGGCTCTCCTACGAGCAGTACTTC | TRBJ2-7 | TRBV19 | NA | many
CASSSQTGYEQYF | TGCGCCAGCAGCTCTCAGACTGGCTACGAGCAGTACTTC | TRBJ2-7 | TRBV5-1 | NA | many
CASTTGTATGELFF | TGTGCCAGCACCACCGGGACAGCAACCGGGGAGCTGTTTTTT | TRBJ2-2 | TRBV5-6 | TRBD1 | NA
CASSYEVGGYTF | TGTGCCAGCAGTTATGAGGTTGGCGGCTACACCTTC | TRBJ1-2 | TRBV6-6 | NA | many
CASSEGQSQETQYF | TGTGCCAGCAGTGAAGGGCAGTCTCAAGAGACCCAGTACTTC | TRBJ2-5 | TRBV7-3 | NA | many
CASSFGIGAGEQYF | TGTGCCAGCAGCTTTGGTATAGGGGCCGGGGAGCAGTACTTC | TRBJ2-7 | TRBV7-2 | NA | many
CASSALSGNTIYF | TGTGCCAGCAGTGCCCTTTCTGGAAACACCATATATTTT | TRBJ1-3 | TRBV6-1 | NA | many
CASSSLRDRKHRNYGYTF | TGTGCCAGCAGCTCACTACGAGACAGGAAACATAGAAACTATGGCTACACCTTC | TRBJ1-2 | TRBV7-2 | NA | many
CASSPRQASGQIQETQYF | TGTGCCAGCTCACCACGTCAGGCTAGCGGTCAGATACAAGAGACCCAGTACTTC | TRBJ2-5 | TRBV18 | TRBD2 | many
CASSQSGVQPQHF | TGTGCCAGCAGCCAATCCGGGGTCCAGCCCCAGCATTTT | TRBJ1-5 | TRBV3-1 | NA | NA
CASTPSWTKIGETQYF | TGTGCCAGCACCCCTTCCTGGACTAAAATTGGAGAGACCCAGTACTTC | TRBJ2-5 | TRBV6-1 | NA | few
CSVEEQIGSPLHF | TGCAGCGTTGAAGAACAGATTGGGTCACCCCTCCACTTT | TRBJ1-6 | TRBV29-1 | NA | many
CASSLIRQGRDTEAFF | TGTGCCAGCAGTTTAATAAGGCAGGGAAGGGACACTGAAGCTTTCTTT | TRBJ1-1 | TRBV27 | NA | NA
CASTSLGASLTGELFF | TGTGCCAGCACCTCCTTGGGAGCCTCCCTCACCGGGGAGCTGTTTTTT | TRBJ2-2 | TRBV27 | NA | many
CASSRPPELENTEAFF | TGTGCCAGCAGTAGGCCTCCGGAATTGGAGAACACTGAAGCTTTCTTT | TRBJ1-1 | TRBV6-2/TRBV6-3 | NA | many
CASSKRASIQETRYF | TGTGCCAGCAGTAAGCGGGCAAGCATACAAGAGACCCGGTACTTC | TRBJ2-5 | TRBV12-3/TRBV12-4 | NA | many
CASSLQLGGRGLYEQYF | TGTGCCAGCAGCTTACAGTTGGGCGGGAGGGGACTCTACGAGCAGTACTTC | TRBJ2-7 | TRBV11-1 | TRBD2 | NA
CASSYYVRSYEQYF | TGTGCCAGCAGTTATTACGTAAGGAGCTACGAGCAGTACTTC | TRBJ2-7 | TRBV6-5 | NA | many
CSARQAHSGNTIYF | TGCAGTGCTAGGCAGGCCCACTCTGGAAACACCATATATTTT | TRBJ1-3 | TRBV20-1 | NA | many
CASSLYGPVWDETQYF | TGTGCCAGCAGCTTATACGGCCCGGTTTGGGACGAGACCCAGTACTTC | TRBJ2-5 | TRBV7-2 | NA | many